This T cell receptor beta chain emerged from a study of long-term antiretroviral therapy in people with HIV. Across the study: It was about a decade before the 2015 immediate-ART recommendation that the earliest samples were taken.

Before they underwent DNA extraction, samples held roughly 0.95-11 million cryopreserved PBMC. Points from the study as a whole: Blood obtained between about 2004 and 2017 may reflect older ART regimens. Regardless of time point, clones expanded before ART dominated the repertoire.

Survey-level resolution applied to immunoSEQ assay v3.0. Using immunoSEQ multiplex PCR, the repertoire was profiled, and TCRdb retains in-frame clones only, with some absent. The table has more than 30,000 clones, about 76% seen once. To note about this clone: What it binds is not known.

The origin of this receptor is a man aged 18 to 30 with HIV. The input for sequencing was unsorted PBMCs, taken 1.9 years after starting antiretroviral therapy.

CDR3 in DNA: TGTGCCAGCAGCTTAATTCCCGGGACTTCGGAGTTCGGGGAGCTGTTTTTT. It translates to CASSLIPGTSEFGELFF. The rearrangement joins TRBV5-5 to TRBJ2-2; D may be TRBD2 (6 bases). CDR3 length equals 17 residues. Per the germline V gene, CDR1 is SGHKS and CDR2 is YYEKEE (reference sequence). The V gene lost 2 bases and the J gene lost 7 bases, with 21 bases spanning the gap.